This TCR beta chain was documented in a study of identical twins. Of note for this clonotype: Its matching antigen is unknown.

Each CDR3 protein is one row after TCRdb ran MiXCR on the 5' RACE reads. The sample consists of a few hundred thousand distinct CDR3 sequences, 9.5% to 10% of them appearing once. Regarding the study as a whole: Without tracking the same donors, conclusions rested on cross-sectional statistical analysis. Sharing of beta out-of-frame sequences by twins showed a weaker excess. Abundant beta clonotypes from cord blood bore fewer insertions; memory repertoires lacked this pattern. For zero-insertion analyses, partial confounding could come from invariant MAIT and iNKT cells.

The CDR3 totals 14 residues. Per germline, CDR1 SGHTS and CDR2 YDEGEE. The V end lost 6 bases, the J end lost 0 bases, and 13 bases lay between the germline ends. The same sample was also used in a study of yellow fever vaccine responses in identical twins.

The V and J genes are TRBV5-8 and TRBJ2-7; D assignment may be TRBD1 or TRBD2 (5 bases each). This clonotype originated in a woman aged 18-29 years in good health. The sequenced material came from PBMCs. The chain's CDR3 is CASTPGTDSYEQYF. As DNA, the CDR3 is TGTGCCAGCACCCCCGGGACCGACTCCTACGAGCAGTACTTC.